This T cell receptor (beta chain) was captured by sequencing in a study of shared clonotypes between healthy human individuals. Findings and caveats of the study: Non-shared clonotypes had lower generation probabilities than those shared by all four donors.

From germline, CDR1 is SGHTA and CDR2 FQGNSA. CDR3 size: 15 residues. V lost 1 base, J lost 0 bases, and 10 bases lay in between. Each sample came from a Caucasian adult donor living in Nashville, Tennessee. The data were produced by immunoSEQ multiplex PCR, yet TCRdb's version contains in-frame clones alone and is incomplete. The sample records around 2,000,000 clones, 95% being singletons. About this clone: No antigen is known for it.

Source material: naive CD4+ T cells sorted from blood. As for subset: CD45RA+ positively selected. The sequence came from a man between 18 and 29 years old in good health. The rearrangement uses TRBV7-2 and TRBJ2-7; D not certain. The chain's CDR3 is CASSLEGLGSYEQYF. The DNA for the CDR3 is TGTGCCAGCAGCTTAGAAGGGTTGGGCTCCTACGAGCAGTACTTC.